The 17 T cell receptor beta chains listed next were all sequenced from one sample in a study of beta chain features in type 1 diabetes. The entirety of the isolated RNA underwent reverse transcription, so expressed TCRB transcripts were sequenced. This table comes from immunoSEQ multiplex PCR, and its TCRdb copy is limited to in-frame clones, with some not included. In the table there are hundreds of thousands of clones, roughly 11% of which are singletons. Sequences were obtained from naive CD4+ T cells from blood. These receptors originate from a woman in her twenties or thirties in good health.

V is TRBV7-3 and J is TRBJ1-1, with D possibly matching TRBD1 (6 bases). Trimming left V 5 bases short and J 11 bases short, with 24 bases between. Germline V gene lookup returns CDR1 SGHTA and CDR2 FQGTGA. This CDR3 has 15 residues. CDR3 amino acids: CASSDSGTPGRGAFF. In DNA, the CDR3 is TGTGCCAGCAGCGATTCCGGGACACCGGGCCGAGGCGCTTTCTTT.

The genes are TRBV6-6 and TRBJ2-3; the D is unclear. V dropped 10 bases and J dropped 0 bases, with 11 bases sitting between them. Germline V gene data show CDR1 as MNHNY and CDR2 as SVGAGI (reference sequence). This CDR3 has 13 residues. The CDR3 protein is CATQITSTDTQYF. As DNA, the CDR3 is TGTGCCACCCAAATAACTAGCACAGATACGCAGTATTTT.

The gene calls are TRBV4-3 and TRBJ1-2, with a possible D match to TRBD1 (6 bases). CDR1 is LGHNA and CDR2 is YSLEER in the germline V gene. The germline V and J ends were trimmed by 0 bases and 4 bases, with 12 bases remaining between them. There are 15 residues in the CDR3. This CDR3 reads CASSQDTGGVYGYTF. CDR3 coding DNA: TGCGCCAGCAGCCAAGATACGGGGGGCGTCTATGGCTACACCTTC.

CDR3 amino acids: CASSQPDRNTEAFF. As DNA, the CDR3 is TGCGCCAGCAGCCAACCCGACAGGAACACTGAAGCTTTCTTT. The rearrangement joins TRBV4-1 to TRBJ1-1; a weak D match, TRBD1 (5 bases). This CDR3 is built from 14 residues. V lost 2 bases, J lost 1 base, and 8 bases lay in between. Germline CDR1 and CDR2: MGHRA and YSYEKL.

In nucleotides, the CDR3 is TGTGCCAGCAGTCTCGCCGCCGCTAGCGTCAACACCGGGGAGCTGTTTTTT. This encodes CASSLAAASVNTGELFF. The chain joins TRBV28 to TRBJ2-2; a weak D match, TRBD2 (6 bases). The germline V gene encodes CDR1 MDHEN and CDR2 SYDVKM. The CDR3 loop spans 17 amino acids. V was cut by 5 bases and J by 2 bases, with 18 bases left in between.

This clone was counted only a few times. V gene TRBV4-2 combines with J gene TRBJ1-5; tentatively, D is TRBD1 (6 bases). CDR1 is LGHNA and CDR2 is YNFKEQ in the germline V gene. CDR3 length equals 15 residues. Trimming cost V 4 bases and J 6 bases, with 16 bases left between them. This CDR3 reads CASSPPGGAAQPQHF. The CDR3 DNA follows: TGTGCCAGCAGCCCACCGGGGGGGGCGGCTCAGCCCCAGCATTTT.

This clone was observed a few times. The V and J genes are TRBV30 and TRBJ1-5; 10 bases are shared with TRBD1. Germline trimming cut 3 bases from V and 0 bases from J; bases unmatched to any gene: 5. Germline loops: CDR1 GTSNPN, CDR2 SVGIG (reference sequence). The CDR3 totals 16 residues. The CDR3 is CAWSPGQGGSNQPQHF. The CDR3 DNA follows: TGTGCCTGGAGCCCCGGACAGGGGGGTAGCAATCAGCCCCAGCATTTT.

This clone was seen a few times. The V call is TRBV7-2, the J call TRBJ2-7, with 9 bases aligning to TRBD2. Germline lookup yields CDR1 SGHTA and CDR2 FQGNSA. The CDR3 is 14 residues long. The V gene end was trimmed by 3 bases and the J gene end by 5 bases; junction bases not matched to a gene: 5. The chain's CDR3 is CASSFLAGSDEQYF. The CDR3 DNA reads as TGTGCCAGCAGCTTTCTAGCGGGATCTGACGAGCAGTACTTC.

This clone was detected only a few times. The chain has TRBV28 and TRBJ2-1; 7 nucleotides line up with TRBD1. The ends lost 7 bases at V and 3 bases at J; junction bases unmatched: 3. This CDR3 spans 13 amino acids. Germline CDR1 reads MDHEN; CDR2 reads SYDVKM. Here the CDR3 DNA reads TGTGCCAGCACAGGGACAGTCTACAATGAGCAGTTCTTC. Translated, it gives CASTGTVYNEQFF.

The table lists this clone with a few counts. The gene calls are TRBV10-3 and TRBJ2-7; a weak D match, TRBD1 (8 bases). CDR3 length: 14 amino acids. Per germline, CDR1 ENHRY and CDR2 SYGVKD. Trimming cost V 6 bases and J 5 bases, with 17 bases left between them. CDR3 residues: CAIRPGQGGNEQYF. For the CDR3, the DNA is TGTGCCATCAGGCCAGGACAGGGAGGGAACGAGCAGTACTTC.

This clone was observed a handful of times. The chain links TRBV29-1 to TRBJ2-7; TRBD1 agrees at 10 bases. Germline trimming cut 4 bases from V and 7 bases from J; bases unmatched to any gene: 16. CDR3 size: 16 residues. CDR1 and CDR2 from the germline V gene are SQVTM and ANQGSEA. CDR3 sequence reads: CSVVWGQGTRYREQYF. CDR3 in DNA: TGCAGCGTTGTCTGGGGACAGGGGACGCGTTATAGAGAGCAGTACTTC.

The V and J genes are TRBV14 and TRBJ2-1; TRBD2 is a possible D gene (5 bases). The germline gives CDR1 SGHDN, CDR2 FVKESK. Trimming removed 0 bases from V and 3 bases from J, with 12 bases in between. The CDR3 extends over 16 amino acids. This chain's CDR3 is CASSQDRGSGYNEQFF. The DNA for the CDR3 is TGTGCCAGCAGCCAAGATCGGGGATCCGGCTACAATGAGCAGTTCTTC.

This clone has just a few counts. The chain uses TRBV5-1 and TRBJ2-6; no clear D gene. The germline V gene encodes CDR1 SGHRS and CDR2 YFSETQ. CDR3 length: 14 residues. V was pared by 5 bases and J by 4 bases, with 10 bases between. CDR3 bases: TGCGCCAGCAGTCATCCTGCGGGGGCCAACGTCCTGACTTTC. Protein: CASSHPAGANVLTF.

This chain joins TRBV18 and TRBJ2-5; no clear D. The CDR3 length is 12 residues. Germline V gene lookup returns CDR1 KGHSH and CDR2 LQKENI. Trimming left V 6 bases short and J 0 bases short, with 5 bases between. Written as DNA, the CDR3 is TGTGCCAGCTCTCCGTACCAAGAGACCCAGTACTTC. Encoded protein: CASSPYQETQYF.

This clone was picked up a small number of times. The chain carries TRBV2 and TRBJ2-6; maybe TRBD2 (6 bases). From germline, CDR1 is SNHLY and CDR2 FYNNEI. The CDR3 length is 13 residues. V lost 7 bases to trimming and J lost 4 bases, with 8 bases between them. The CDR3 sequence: CASTGEGANVLTF. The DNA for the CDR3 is TGTGCCAGCACGGGGGAAGGGGCCAACGTCCTGACTTTC. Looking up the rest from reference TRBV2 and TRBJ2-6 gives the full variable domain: EPEVTQTPSHQVTQMGQEVILRCVPISNHLYFYWYRQILGQKVEFLVSFYNNEISEKSEIFDDQFSVERPDGSNFTLKIRSTKLEDSAMYFCASTGEGANVLTFGAGSRLTVL.

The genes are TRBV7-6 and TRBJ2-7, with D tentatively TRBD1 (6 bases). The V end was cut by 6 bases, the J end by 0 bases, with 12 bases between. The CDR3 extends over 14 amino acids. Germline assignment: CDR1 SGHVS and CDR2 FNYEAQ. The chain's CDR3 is CASSPGHLSYEQYF. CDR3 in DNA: TGTGCCAGCAGTCCGGGACACCTCTCCTACGAGCAGTACTTC.

The CDR3 bases are TGTGCCAGCAGCCCCCACGGAGGCCCTGAAGCTTTCTTT. Its translation is CASSPHGGPEAFF. The chain has TRBV7-2 and TRBJ1-1; no definite D call. CDR3 length equals 13 residues. Germline CDR1 reads SGHTA; CDR2 reads FQGNSA. The germline V and J ends were trimmed by 5 bases and 6 bases, with 13 bases remaining between them.